The clone carrying this TCR beta chain was detected only a few times. Its target is not known. This CDR3 spans 14 amino acids. V was cut by 4 bases and J by 0 bases, with 10 bases left in between. Per the germline V gene, CDR1 is SGHDT and CDR2 is YYEEEE. This entry belongs to a study of cytomegalovirus exposure and HLA in healthy donors. The primer mix had 60 Vbeta and 13 Jbeta primers. Sequencing used immunoSEQ multiplex PCR; TCRdb keeps in-frame clones, though not all of them. The table lists about 83,000 clones, roughly 79% of them singletons. General study results and limits: No immune exposure information besides CMV serostatus was available. Presence/absence results assume similar sequencing depth per donor, which may not hold.

The gene calls are TRBV5-6 and TRBJ2-5; maybe TRBD1 (5 bases). Sequenced input: PBMCs. This clonotype originated in a man aged 18 to 29 in good health and CMV-seropositive. CDR3 nucleotides: TGTGCCAGCAGCAAAGACAGACACCAAGAGACCCAGTACTTC. Translated: CASSKDRHQETQYF.